These T cell receptor beta chains were read from a single sample in a study of Ad26.COV2.S vaccination and SARS-CoV-2 variants. Produced via immunoSEQ multiplex PCR; TCRdb's table is partial and in-frame only. The data hold some 500,000 clones, with 75% to 90% observed a single time. The material was peripheral blood, obtained in a trial of Ad26.COV2.S vaccine versus placebo. The receptors stem from a person aged 18-65 years who received the Ad26.COV2.S COVID-19 vaccine or a placebo. Both conserved end residues are part of each CDR3. The order of the fields is V gene, clone size, J gene, D gene, CDR3 protein, CDR3 DNA. D genes are given only for firm matches. Not all rows give a size; the values are once, few, many and, for expanded clones, a class.

TRBV11-1,NA,TRBJ2-7,TRBD2,CASSFRLAGGYEQYF,TGTGCCAGCAGCTTCCGACTAGCGGGGGGCTACGAGCAGTACTTC
TRBV5-1,NA,TRBJ2-3,NA,CASSLDGGSVVDTQYF,TGCGCCAGCAGCTTGGATGGGGGCAGCGTCGTAGATACGCAGTATTTT
TRBV6-2/TRBV6-3,NA,TRBJ2-2,TRBD2,CASSYYAGGLQLNTGELFF,TGTGCCAGCAGTTACTATGCGGGAGGGTTACAGTTGAACACCGGGGAGCTGTTTTTT
TRBV4-2,NA,TRBJ1-6,TRBD1,CASSHTDRGDSPLHF,TGTGCCAGCAGCCACACTGACAGGGGCGACTCACCCCTCCACTTT
TRBV18,NA,TRBJ2-3,NA,CASSLREGGDTQYF,TGTGCCAGCTCACTACGAGAGGGTGGCGATACGCAGTATTTT
TRBV18,NA,TRBJ2-1,TRBD2,CASSPKVLAGDEQFF,TGTGCCAGCTCACCAAAGGTGCTAGCGGGAGATGAGCAGTTCTTC
TRBV25-1,once,TRBJ2-1,TRBD2,CASSEREIDEQFF,TGTGCCAGCAGCGAGCGGGAGATCGATGAGCAGTTCTTC
TRBV5-6,once,TRBJ1-3,NA,CASSQGAGTSGNTIYF,TGTGCCAGCAGTCAAGGAGCCGGGACTTCTGGAAACACCATATATTTT
TRBV7-2,NA,TRBJ1-5,NA,CASSLALGTNQPQHF,TGTGCCAGCAGCTTAGCGCTTGGGACGAATCAGCCCCAGCATTTT
TRBV7-3,NA,TRBJ1-2,TRBD1,CASSKITGDGYTF,TGTGCCAGCAGCAAAATTACAGGGGATGGCTACACCTTC
TRBV18,NA,TRBJ1-2,NA,CASSPPRQDGYTF,TGTGCCAGCTCACCACCTCGGCAGGATGGCTACACCTTC
TRBV21-1,NA,TRBJ2-4,NA,CATPAYRGQGDIQYF,TGTGCCACACCAGCGTACAGGGGGCAGGGGGACATTCAGTACTTC
TRBV7-3,NA,TRBJ2-3,NA,CASSFRPDTDTQYF,TGTGCCAGCAGCTTCCGGCCGGACACAGATACGCAGTATTTT
TRBV7-2,NA,TRBJ2-7,NA,CASSLPPGYEQYF,TGTGCCAGCAGCTTACCCCCAGGTTACGAGCAGTACTTC
TRBV7-9,NA,TRBJ2-3,TRBD1,CASSSQGAGTDTQYF,TGTGCCAGCAGCTCCCAGGGGGCAGGTACAGATACGCAGTATTTT
TRBV7-3,NA,TRBJ2-2,NA,CASSFAAGVNTGELFF,TGTGCCAGCAGCTTTGCGGCAGGAGTGAACACCGGGGAGCTGTTTTTT
TRBV2,NA,TRBJ1-4,NA,CASSVNEKLFF,TGTGCCAGCAGTGTGAATGAAAAACTGTTTTTT
TRBV24-1,NA,TRBJ2-3,NA,CATSDMTGNSTDTQYF,TGTGCCACCAGTGATATGACAGGTAATAGCACAGATACGCAGTATTTT
TRBV15,NA,TRBJ2-2,NA,CATSRDYAPGELFF,TGTGCCACCAGCAGAGATTATGCACCCGGGGAGCTGTTTTTT
TRBV27,NA,TRBJ2-6,NA,CASRHSGANVLTF,TGTGCCAGCAGGCACTCTGGGGCCAACGTCCTGACTTTC
TRBV5-1,NA,TRBJ2-7,NA,CASSLADREQYF,TGCGCCAGCAGCTTGGCCGATAGGGAGCAGTACTTC
TRBV29-1,NA,TRBJ1-5,NA,CSVLENSNQPQHF,TGCAGCGTTTTAGAGAATAGCAATCAGCCCCAGCATTTT
TRBV28,once,TRBJ1-4,NA,CASSSPGQGDEKLFF,TGTGCCAGCAGTTCCCCGGGACAAGGGGATGAAAAACTGTTTTTT
TRBV21-1,once,TRBJ2-2,NA,CASSLGGVDTGELFF,TGTGCCAGCAGCCTTGGGGGGGTTGACACCGGGGAGCTGTTTTTT
TRBV24-1,NA,TRBJ2-1,TRBD1,CATSDLHRGEQFF,TGTGCCACCAGTGATTTGCACAGGGGCGAGCAGTTCTTC
TRBV4-2,NA,TRBJ2-2,NA,CASSQVRATRNTGELFF,TGTGCCAGCAGCCAAGTTCGAGCAACGAGAAACACCGGGGAGCTGTTTTTT
TRBV19,NA,TRBJ2-6,TRBD1,CASSTTGGISGANVLTF,TGTGCCAGTAGTACCACAGGGGGGATCTCTGGGGCCAACGTCCTGACTTTC
TRBV12-3/TRBV12-4,few,TRBJ1-1,NA,CASSFPLTEAFF,TGTGCCAGCAGTTTCCCCCTCACTGAAGCTTTCTTT
TRBV6-2/TRBV6-3,NA,TRBJ1-5,TRBD1,CASSPLPGQEVWYRNQPQHF,TGTGCCAGCAGCCCGCTGCCGGGACAGGAAGTCTGGTACCGCAATCAGCCCCAGCATTTT
TRBV30,NA,TRBJ1-2,TRBD1,CAWSVPGQGHYGYTF,TGTGCCTGGAGTGTCCCGGGACAGGGGCATTATGGCTACACCTTC
TRBV18,NA,TRBJ2-3,NA,CASSPVSGPLANTQYF,TGTGCCAGCTCTCCCGTATCCGGGCCACTCGCTAATACGCAGTATTTT
TRBV12-3/TRBV12-4,NA,TRBJ1-3,NA,CASSYTGNTIYF,TGTGCCAGCAGTTACACTGGAAACACCATATATTTT
TRBV27,NA,TRBJ1-1,NA,CASSLSWVTEAFF,TGTGCCAGCAGTTTATCGTGGGTCACTGAAGCTTTCTTT
TRBV6-1,NA,TRBJ1-1,NA,CASGPSGPEAFF,TGTGCCAGCGGTCCGAGCGGACCTGAAGCTTTCTTT
TRBV5-6,NA,TRBJ1-2,NA,CASSRDTGYGYTF,TGTGCCAGCAGCCGGGACACGGGGTATGGCTACACCTTC
TRBV7-9,few,TRBJ1-5,NA,CASSSINQPQHF,TGTGCCAGCAGCTCCATCAATCAGCCCCAGCATTTT
TRBV4-1,few,TRBJ1-3,NA,CASSQGIQGYGNTIYF,TGCGCCAGCAGCCAAGGAATTCAGGGTTACGGAAACACCATATATTTT
TRBV7-6,once,TRBJ2-5,TRBD2,CASSLIPLLAGGPRETQYF,TGTGCCAGCAGCTTGATCCCCCTACTAGCGGGAGGGCCGAGGGAGACCCAGTACTTC
TRBV11-3,NA,TRBJ2-2,NA,CASSLGPNTGELFF,TGTGCCAGCAGCTTAGGACCTAACACCGGGGAGCTGTTTTTT
TRBV19,NA,TRBJ1-5,NA,CASSMVRSSHRTYQPQHF,TGTGCCAGTAGTATGGTCAGGTCCAGCCACAGGACGTATCAGCCCCAGCATTTT
TRBV10-3,NA,TRBJ2-5,NA,CAISDKYQETQYF,TGTGCCATCAGTGATAAGTACCAAGAGACCCAGTACTTC